The 17 T cell receptor beta chains listed next were all sequenced from one sample in a study of cytomegalovirus exposure and HLA in healthy donors. Libraries were prepared by immunoSEQ multiplex PCR; TCRdb keeps only in-frame clonotypes and omits some of them. The sample shows about 270,000 clones, just over 85% of them seen only once. What was sequenced was PBMCs. These receptor sequences come from a woman aged 18-35 years in good health and CMV-seronegative.

The V gene is TRBV5-1, the J gene TRBJ1-1; D ambiguous. With 0 bases removed from V and 4 bases from J, the gap between germline ends came to 16 bases. This CDR3 has 16 residues. The germline CDR1 and CDR2 sequences are SGHRS and YFSETQ. The CDR3 nucleotides are TGCGCCAGCAGCTTGGCCGCGGCGGGGTTCGGCACTGAAGCTTTCTTT. Protein: CASSLAAAGFGTEAFF.

The chain carries TRBV19 and TRBJ2-5; the match to TRBD1 covers 7 bases. Germline V lookup: CDR1 LNHDA, CDR2 SQIVND (reference sequence). CDR3 length equals 13 residues. After removal of 4 bases from V and 3 bases from J, the junction contained 2 bases not matched to a gene. The DNA for the CDR3 is TGTGCCAGTAGTACCACAGGGGAAGAGACCCAGTACTTC. It specifies CASSTTGEETQYF.

This rearrangement joins TRBV9 to TRBJ1-2; no firm D call. The CDR3 loop spans 14 amino acids. V gave up 3 bases and J gave up 8 bases, with 17 bases separating them. The germline gives CDR1 SGDLS, CDR2 YYNGEE. The CDR3 DNA sequence: TGTGCCAGCAGCGCCTCGGACGGGGTAGGAGGCTACACCTTC. It encodes CASSASDGVGGYTF.

The chain has TRBV11-2 and TRBJ2-2, with 10 bases matching TRBD2. The length of the CDR3 is 15 residues. V lost 6 bases, J lost 9 bases, and 10 bases stayed unmatched. CDR1 and CDR2 (germline): SGHAT, FQNNGV. The CDR3 here is CASRLSGRANRELFF. The CDR3 bases are TGTGCCAGCAGGTTGAGCGGGAGGGCCAATCGGGAGCTGTTTTTT.

The rearrangement joins TRBV5-1 to TRBJ2-5; no firm D call. The CDR3 contains 15 residues. Germline loops: CDR1 SGHRS, CDR2 YFSETQ. Trimming removed 0 bases at V and 4 bases at J, with 13 bases between. The CDR3: CASSLVPSVRETQYF. In DNA, the CDR3 is TGCGCCAGCAGCTTGGTTCCCTCGGTTAGAGAGACCCAGTACTTC.

This clone was seen a single time. The chain carries TRBV7-8 and TRBJ2-7; D possibly corresponds to TRBD2 (6 bases). Germline CDR1 and CDR2: SGHVS and FQNEAQ. The V end was cut by 4 bases, the J end by 4 bases, with 26 bases between. The length of the CDR3 is 18 residues. CDR3 region: CASSSPGVAGTKAYEQYF. The CDR3 DNA reads as TGTGCCAGCAGCTCCCCGGGGGTGGCGGGTACTAAGGCGTACGAGCAGTACTTC.

This rearrangement joins TRBV7-3 to TRBJ1-2, with 8 bases lining up with TRBD1. With V trimmed by 2 bases and J by 4 bases, 3 bases remained unmatched. The CDR3 is 14 amino acids. Germline V CDR1 and CDR2: SGHTA, FQGTGA. The CDR3 sequence: CASSLAQGAYGYTF. The CDR3 DNA is TGTGCCAGCAGCTTAGCCCAGGGGGCCTATGGCTACACCTTC.

This chain joins TRBV9 and TRBJ1-6; D might be TRBD1 (5 bases). The CDR3 has 15 residues. The germline V gene has CDR1 SGDLS and CDR2 YYNGEE. V was shortened by 0 bases and J by 11 bases, with 15 bases between the two germline ends. The CDR3 region is CASSVGDSPLTPLHF. The CDR3 nucleotides are TGTGCCAGCAGCGTAGGCGACAGCCCTTTGACACCCCTCCACTTT.

V is TRBV30 and J is TRBJ2-1; D gene unclear. Germline loops: CDR1 GTSNPN, CDR2 SVGIG (reference sequence). Trimming removed 8 bases at V and 6 bases at J, with 17 bases between. CDR3 size: 13 residues. CDR3 sequence (DNA): TGTGCCGGCGACTGGAGCTCGGGCAATGAGCAGTTCTTC. Its protein product is CAGDWSSGNEQFF.

V and J are TRBV2 and TRBJ2-2; TRBD2 agrees at 8 bases. Germline-derived CDR1 and CDR2 are SNHLY and FYNNEI. The CDR3 consists of 15 residues. Trimming removed 2 bases from V and 7 bases from J; junction bases left unmatched: 6. Here the CDR3 DNA reads TGTGCCAGCAGTGAAACCGGGGGGGCAAACGGGGAGCTGTTTTTT. Translated: CASSETGGANGELFF.

The chain couples TRBV5-1 to TRBJ1-3; a possible D gene is TRBD1 (5 bases). Per germline, CDR1 SGHRS and CDR2 YFSETQ. The CDR3 is 16 residues long. V was cut by 0 bases and J by 2 bases, with 12 bases left in between. The CDR3 is CASSLGSGIAGNTIYF. Here the CDR3 DNA reads TGCGCCAGCAGCTTGGGTTCAGGGATTGCTGGAAACACCATATATTTT.

This sequence joins TRBV6-4 and TRBJ2-3; 10 positions match TRBD2. Losses at the gene ends were 4 bases for V and 3 bases for J; bases not matched to a gene: 4. Germline CDR1 MRHNA, CDR2 SNTAGT. CDR3 size: 15 residues. The CDR3 is CASSVAGGTTDTQYF. The DNA for the CDR3 is TGTGCCAGCAGTGTAGCGGGGGGAACTACAGATACGCAGTATTTT.

The chain employs TRBV6-5 and TRBJ2-1; weak D call: TRBD2 (5 bases). CDR3 length: 15 amino acids. The germline V and J ends were trimmed by 1 base and 2 bases, with 9 bases remaining between them. Germline V gene sequence: CDR1 MNHEY, CDR2 SVGAGI. CDR3 nucleotides: TGTGCCAGCAGTTACTTGGTAGCGACCTACAATGAGCAGTTCTTC. It encodes CASSYLVATYNEQFF.

The rearrangement links TRBV29-1 to TRBJ1-4; 7 bases align to TRBD1. Germline CDR1 and CDR2: SQVTM and ANQGSEA. The trim removed 6 bases at V and 4 bases at J, leaving 8 bases unmatched. This CDR3 is built from 14 residues. The CDR3 bases are TGCAGCGTCAGGACAGGTTTTTTTAATGAAAAACTGTTTTTT. Translated: CSVRTGFFNEKLFF.

The rearrangement joins TRBV5-1 to TRBJ2-7; unclear D gene. V was trimmed by 1 base and J by 0 bases, leaving 5 bases between them. There are 13 residues in the CDR3. From germline, CDR1 is SGHRS and CDR2 YFSETQ. The chain's CDR3 is CASSLSSSYEQYF. The CDR3 DNA reads as TGCGCCAGCAGCTTGTCGAGCTCCTACGAGCAGTACTTC.

This chain joins TRBV28 and TRBJ1-3, with 7 nucleotides matching TRBD1. CDR1 and CDR2 from the germline V gene are MDHEN and SYDVKM. CDR3 size: 13 residues. The V gene end was trimmed by 2 bases and the J gene end by 8 bases; junction bases not matched to a gene: 3. DNA of the CDR3: TGTGCCAGCAGTTTAGGCAGGGGGGACACCATATATTTT. This codes for CASSLGRGDTIYF.

The table lists this clone with a few counts. In the same sample, other DNA sequences code for this CDR3. V is TRBV5-1 and J is TRBJ2-1, with 8 positions matching TRBD2. CDR3 length equals 16 residues. J gave up 1 base and V 0 bases, and 3 bases lay outside the gene matches. From germline, CDR1 is SGHRS and CDR2 YFSETQ. As DNA, the CDR3 is TGCGCCAGCAGCTTGGGTGCGGGAGGTTCCTACAATGAGCAGTTCTTC. Protein product: CASSLGAGGSYNEQFF.